These T cell receptor beta chains were read from a single sample in a study of control samples from healthy donors and cancer patients. Some clones are missing from TCRdb's copy, which holds only in-frame ones; the method was immunoSEQ multiplex PCR. The table has 95,000 to 130,000 clones, 88% seen once. Sequencing used blood. Receptor source: a woman aged 70-85 years in good health. Both conserved end residues are part of each CDR3. D genes are given only for firm matches. A row's size may be missing; if present it is once, few, many or a size class.

clone size,V gene,J gene,D gene,CDR3 DNA,CDR3 protein
-,TRBV9,TRBJ2-2,TRBD1,TGTGCCAGCAGCCCCGACAGGGGAAACACCGGGGAGCTGTTTTTT,CASSPDRGNTGELFF
-,TRBV7-6,TRBJ1-1,-,TGTGCCAGCAGCTTCAGTACTGAAGCTTTCTTT,CASSFSTEAFF
-,TRBV21-1,TRBJ2-5,-,TGTGCCAGCAGCACTCTAGCGGGGGGGCCCCGGGAGACCCAGTACTTC,CASSTLAGGPRETQYF
-,TRBV2,TRBJ2-5,-,TGTGCCAGCAGTCGGCAAGGAGCGACCCAAGAGACCCAGTACTTC,CASSRQGATQETQYF
few,TRBV6-2/TRBV6-3,TRBJ2-3,-,TGTGCCAGCAGCTTGGGATCCGTCACAGATACGCAGTATTTT,CASSLGSVTDTQYF
-,TRBV19,TRBJ1-1,-,TGTGCCAGTAGTGGCTGGAAGAACACTGAAGCTTTCTTT,CASSGWKNTEAFF
-,TRBV27,TRBJ1-6,TRBD1,TGTGCCAGCAGTTTATCTACAGGGGGACTTTTTACTAATTCACCCCTCCACTTT,CASSLSTGGLFTNSPLHF
-,TRBV5-1,TRBJ1-6,-,TGCGCCAGCAGCTTAACCGAGAATTCACCCCTCCACTTT,CASSLTENSPLHF
-,TRBV12-3/TRBV12-4,TRBJ1-3,-,TGTGCCAGCAGTTTTACGAGCCCCATATATTTT,CASSFTSPIYF
once,TRBV6-6,TRBJ1-5,TRBD1,TGTGCCAGCAGTTCAGGGGGCAGCAATCAGCCCCAGCATTTT,CASSSGGSNQPQHF
once,TRBV13,TRBJ2-2,-,TGTGCCAGCAGCTTAGCCCTAGGGGCCGGGGAGCTGTTTTTT,CASSLALGAGELFF
-,TRBV6-4,TRBJ2-2,-,TGTGCCAGCAGTGGAGAGGGGACCGGGGAGCTGTTTTTT,CASSGEGTGELFF
-,TRBV5-4,TRBJ1-3,TRBD1,TGTGCCAGCAGCATAGGGGGGACAGGGGGCGTCTCTGGAAACACCATATATTTT,CASSIGGTGGVSGNTIYF
-,TRBV6-5,TRBJ1-1,-,TGTGCCAGCAGCTACAGAGGAGGAGCTTTCTTT,CASSYRGGAFF
-,TRBV6-7,TRBJ2-5,-,TGTGCCAGCAGCTGCGGGCAGACGTACCAAGAGACCCAGTACTTC,CASSCGQTYQETQYF
-,TRBV6-1,TRBJ1-4,-,TGTGCCAGCAGTGAAGGAGGGGTTGGAGAAAAACTGTTTTTT,CASSEGGVGEKLFF
-,TRBV7-2,TRBJ2-5,-,TGTGCCAGCAGCTTAGTGTTCGGGGCCCAAGGGACCCAGTACTTC,CASSLVFGAQGTQYF
-,TRBV19,TRBJ1-5,-,TGTGCCAGTAGGCCCCGGGGACGGCCTTCCAATCAGCCCCAGCATTTT,CASRPRGRPSNQPQHF
-,TRBV2,TRBJ1-5,-,TGTGCCAGCAGGGCACCTAATCAGCCCCAGCATTTT,CASRAPNQPQHF
-,TRBV6-1,TRBJ2-7,-,TGTGCCAGCAGTGAGCCTCCAAGGGAGCAGTACTTC,CASSEPPREQYF
-,TRBV2,TRBJ1-4,-,TGTGCCAGCAGGGGCCATAATAATGAAAAACTGTTTTTT,CASRGHNNEKLFF
once,TRBV6-6,TRBJ2-3,-,TGTGCCAGCAGACTTAAGGGGAGCCACACAGATACGCAGTATTTT,CASRLKGSHTDTQYF
-,TRBV27,TRBJ2-1,-,TGTGCCAGCAGTTGGGGACTGCAATCCTACAATGAGCAGTTCTTC,CASSWGLQSYNEQFF